These 21 T cell receptor beta chains came from one sample sequenced in a study of T cells in Graves' hyperthyroidism and ophthalmopathy. Amplification yielded TCR beta CDR3 regions, with RNA transcripts as the source. HTBI primers were used for first-round RT-PCR of the TCR CDR3. In TCRdb, the multiplex PCR reads were re-called with MiXCR into one record per CDR3 protein. This table holds 450,000 to 700,000 distinct CDR3 sequences, 40% to 55% found once. What was sequenced was peripheral blood or thyroid tissue (not recorded which). These receptors all come from an adult woman with Graves' disease, either hyperthyroidism or ophthalmopathy (not recorded which).

The table lists this clonotype with many counts. The chain carries TRBV5-8 and TRBJ2-6, with 8 positions matching TRBD2. With V trimmed by 4 bases and J by 0 bases, 3 bases remained unmatched. Germline V gives CDR1 SGHTS, CDR2 YDEGEE. CDR3 size: 16 residues. The DNA for the CDR3 is TGTGCCAGCAGCCGGGGGGGCTTCTCTGGGGCCAACGTCCTGACTTTC. It codes for CASSRGGFSGANVLTF.

The chain is built from TRBV7-2 and TRBJ1-1; a weak D match, TRBD1 (5 bases). The CDR3 runs 15 residues. The germline gives CDR1 SGHTA, CDR2 FQGNSA. V gave up 5 bases and J gave up 3 bases, with 16 bases separating them. The CDR3 DNA reads as TGTGCCAGCAGCCTGGACGGGACTCAGGACACTGAAGCTTTCTTT. Its translation is CASSLDGTQDTEAFF.

The rearrangement links TRBV29-1 to TRBJ2-5; TRBD1 aligns across 7 bases. J lost 2 bases, V lost 7 bases, and 7 bases had no gene match. Germline V gene lookup returns CDR1 SQVTM and CDR2 ANQGSEA. The CDR3 is 13 residues long. CDR3 DNA: TGCAGCGCAATGGGACAGCCTCAAGAGACCCAGTACTTC. Translation: CSAMGQPQETQYF. Full variable domain (rest looked up from reference TRBV29-1 and TRBJ2-5): SAVISQKPSRDICQRGTSLTIQCQVDSQVTMMFWYRQQPGQSLTLIATANQGSEATYESGFVIDKFPISRPNLTFSTLTVSNMSPEDSSIYLCSAMGQPQETQYFGPGTRLLVL.

This clonotype was counted at least ten times. The J gene is TRBJ2-5, the V gene TRBV20-1, with 9 bases lining up with TRBD2. The germline V gene has CDR1 DFQATT and CDR2 SNEGSKA (reference sequence). V trimming: 5 bases; J trimming: 1 base; junction bases outside the gene matches: 2. The CDR3 contains 13 residues. For the CDR3, the DNA is TGCAGTGCTCCTAGCGGGGTCCAAGAGACCCAGTACTTC. Translated: CSAPSGVQETQYF.

The chain has TRBV7-9 and TRBJ2-7, with 7 nucleotides matching TRBD1. Germline V gene lookup returns CDR1 SEHNR and CDR2 FQNEAQ (reference sequence). The CDR3 is 14 residues long. With 5 bases clipped from V and 2 bases from J, the junction kept 6 bases outside the gene matches. CDR3 protein: CASSTTGSAYEQYF. In nucleotides, the CDR3 is TGTGCCAGCAGCACGACAGGGAGTGCCTACGAGCAGTACTTC.

The V gene is TRBV10-3, the J gene TRBJ2-5; 8 nucleotides line up with TRBD1. Germline V gives CDR1 ENHRY, CDR2 SYGVKD. The J segment lost 5 bases and the V segment lost 8 bases, leaving 13 bases of the junction unmatched. The CDR3 length is 15 residues. The CDR3 bases are TGTGCCATCGCCCTGACGGCAGGGGGCGATGAGACCCAGTACTTC. The encoded protein is CAIALTAGGDETQYF.

The gene calls are TRBV6-6 and TRBJ2-6, with TRBD2 identical over 7 bases. The V gene's germline CDR1 is MNHNY and CDR2 SVGAGI (reference sequence). The CDR3 has 16 residues. After removal of 2 bases from V and 1 base from J, the junction contained 2 bases not matched to a gene. This CDR3 is CASSYGGGSGANVLTF. DNA for the CDR3: TGTGCCAGCAGTTACGGCGGGGGTTCTGGGGCCAACGTCCTGACTTTC.

This clonotype has ten or more counts. The genes are TRBV9 and TRBJ2-7; D is ambiguous. The CDR3 runs to 13 residues. With 0 bases removed from V and 4 bases from J, the gap between germline ends came to 8 bases. The germline V gene encodes CDR1 SGDLS and CDR2 YYNGEE. Here the CDR3 DNA reads TGTGCCAGCAGCGTAGCTCCGTTTTACGAGCAGTACTTC. It specifies CASSVAPFYEQYF.

This clonotype was recorded many times. V usage is TRBV14 and J usage is TRBJ2-7, with TRBD2 matching 8 bases. Germline CDR1 SGHDN, CDR2 FVKESK. The CDR3 extends over 15 amino acids. Trimming cost V 1 base and J 2 bases; bases outside gene matches: 4. CDR3 DNA sequence: TGTGCCAGCAGCCAAGTATTAGCGGGAACCTACGAGCAGTACTTC. It translates to CASSQVLAGTYEQYF.

A few counts support this clonotype. The chain is built from TRBV20-1 and TRBJ1-2; D might be TRBD1 (6 bases). Germline values: CDR1 DFQATT, CDR2 SNEGSKA (reference sequence). Trimming took 8 bases from V and 5 from J, leaving 18 bases between them. The length of the CDR3 is 13 residues. CDR3 DNA sequence: TGCAGTTATTTTCTGGGGGCGCGGTATGGCTACACCTTC. As protein: CSYFLGARYGYTF.

This clonotype has at least ten counts. This sequence joins TRBV6-5 and TRBJ1-3; no firm D call. The CDR3 is 14 residues long. CDR1 and CDR2 from the germline V gene are MNHEY and SVGAGI. Deletions cut 4 bases from V and 8 bases from J, with 15 bases between. The CDR3 DNA sequence: TGTGCCAGCAGTTTTGGTGACGCCGGATACACCATATATTTT. Amino acids: CASSFGDAGYTIYF.

This clonotype was seen more than once but under ten times. The chain has TRBV24-1 and TRBJ1-1; 8 nucleotides agree with TRBD1. Trimming at V came to 4 bases and at J to 1 base, leaving 4 bases not matched to a gene. The germline gives CDR1 KGHDR, CDR2 SFDVKD. The CDR3 is made up of 15 amino acids. The CDR3 nucleotides read TGTGCCACCAGTGACGCCGGGACAGGGAACACTGAAGCTTTCTTT. Protein product: CATSDAGTGNTEAFF.

This clonotype was recorded many times. V and J are TRBV7-9 and TRBJ1-3; D unclear. The CDR3 sequence is 14 residues long. V was shortened by 4 bases and J by 1 base, with 8 bases between the two germline ends. The germline CDR1 and CDR2 sequences are SEHNR and FQNEAQ (reference sequence). CDR3 residues: CASSWRLSGNTIYF. For the CDR3, the DNA is TGTGCCAGCAGCTGGAGACTGTCTGGAAACACCATATATTTT.

The genes are TRBV7-9 and TRBJ2-7, with a possible D match to TRBD1 (5 bases). Trimming took off 6 bases at V and 6 bases at J, with 21 bases between the two ends. CDR1 and CDR2 from the germline V gene are SEHNR and FQNEAQ (reference sequence). This CDR3 spans 15 amino acids. The CDR3 region has the DNA TGTGCCAGCAGTCCTGACAGTGCGGTTACGGGCGAGCAGTACTTC. Its protein is CASSPDSAVTGEQYF.

This clonotype was seen at least ten times. The chain employs TRBV11-3 and TRBJ2-5; TRBD2 matches 7 bases. Germline CDR1 is SGHNT and CDR2 is YENEEA. V was pared by 1 base and J by 1 base, with 3 bases of the junction left unmatched. There are 15 residues in the CDR3. The CDR3 sequence is CASSLGSGFQETQYF. In DNA form, the CDR3 reads TGTGCCAGCAGCTTAGGTAGCGGGTTCCAAGAGACCCAGTACTTC.

This clonotype was seen at least ten times. The V gene is TRBV2, the J gene TRBJ2-7; D may correspond to TRBD1 or TRBD2 (5 bases each). V gave up 7 bases and J gave up 2 bases, with 12 bases separating them. The CDR3 consists of 13 residues. Germline CDR1 SNHLY, CDR2 FYNNEI. CDR3 loop: CASTRDGTYEQYF. The CDR3 DNA reads as TGTGCCAGCACCCGGGACGGGACCTACGAGCAGTACTTC. Filled out from reference TRBV2 and TRBJ2-7, the complete variable domain reads EPEVTQTPSHQVTQMGQEVILRCVPISNHLYFYWYRQILGQKVEFLVSFYNNEISEKSEIFDDQFSVERPDGSNFTLKIRSTKLEDSAMYFCASTRDGTYEQYFGPGTRLTVT.

About this clonotype itself: Because the CDR3 is missing its conserved closing phenylalanine or tryptophan, this is likely a read error. It is unclear where the CDR3 begins or ends on the DNA, so no DNA is shown, and the CDR3 is as TCRdb lists it. The chain joins TRBV7-9 to TRBJ2-5. CDR1 is SEHNR, CDR2 FQNEAQ, per germline (reference sequence). Counting both end residues, the CDR3 totals 8 amino acids. The chain's CDR3 is CASRITSS.

A remark on this clonotype: Just one base apart from a much larger clone, this may be a read error. The gene calls are TRBV2 and TRBJ2-7; no clear D gene. The CDR3 extends over 12 amino acids. Trimming removed 2 bases at V and 9 bases at J, with 11 bases between. Germline-derived CDR1 and CDR2 are SNHLY and FYNNEI. The CDR3 loop reads CASSEWVPGQYF. CDR3 sequence (DNA): TGTGCCAGCAGTGAATGGGTTCCCGGGCAGTACTTC.

Remarks on this clonotype: The junction shows a germline mismatch at one end, possibly a read error. The chain uses TRBV7-9 and TRBJ1-2, with a possible D match to TRBD1 (5 bases). The CDR3 runs to 13 residues. The germline CDR1 and CDR2 sequences are SEHNR and FQNEAQ (reference sequence). CDR3 bases: TGTGCCAGCAGCTTGGGGGGTGACTATGGCTACGCCTTC. Translating it yields CASSLGGDYGYAF.

This clonotype has ten or more counts. The gene calls are TRBV15 and TRBJ1-6; no clear D gene. Trimming took off 0 bases at V and 8 bases at J, with 17 bases between the two ends. The germline CDR1 and CDR2 sequences are LNHNV and YYDKDF (reference sequence). The CDR3 is 17 residues long. CDR3 DNA sequence: TGTGCCACCAGCAGAGATAACCCGCTGTCCCTATATTCACCCCTCCACTTT. This translates into CATSRDNPLSLYSPLHF.

The chain couples TRBV10-2 to TRBJ2-5; 10 positions match TRBD1. The germline CDR1 and CDR2 sequences are WSHSY and SAAADI. After removal of 5 bases from V and 3 bases from J, the junction contained 9 bases not matched to a gene. The CDR3 consists of 16 residues. DNA for the CDR3: TGCGCCAGCAGTTTGACAGGGGGCGAAACGAAAGAGACCCAGTACTTC. It specifies CASSLTGGETKETQYF.